These 18 T cell receptor beta chains were sequenced from one sample in a study of cytomegalovirus exposure and HLA in healthy donors. Primers for the PCR totalled 60 Vbeta and 13 Jbeta. The assay was immunoSEQ multiplex PCR, and TCRdb's table has in-frame clones only and misses some. Of 37,000 or so clones listed, roughly 80% are singletons. The sequenced sample consisted of PBMCs. These receptors came from a middle-aged woman in good health and CMV-seronegative.

The chain's CDR3 is CASTLSGLNTGELFF. Here the CDR3 DNA reads TGTGCCAGCACCCTTAGCGGGTTAAACACCGGGGAGCTGTTTTTT. V gene TRBV6-5 combines with J gene TRBJ2-2; 7 positions agree with TRBD2. V lost 7 bases, J lost 2 bases, and 7 bases stayed unmatched. CDR3 size: 15 residues. CDR1 and CDR2 (germline): MNHEY, SVGAGI.

The V gene is TRBV7-9, the J gene TRBJ2-2; 8 bases align to TRBD1. The germline V gene encodes CDR1 SEHNR and CDR2 FQNEAQ (reference sequence). Trimming removed 5 bases from V and 6 bases from J; junction bases left unmatched: 11. This CDR3 spans 16 amino acids. The CDR3 DNA follows: TGTGCCAGCAGCCTCGGACAGGGCTTGGATTCCGGGGAGCTGTTTTTT. This codes for CASSLGQGLDSGELFF.

CDR3 sequence: CASRSSTLKETQYF. In DNA, the CDR3 is TGTGCCAGTAGATCCTCGACTTTAAAAGAGACCCAGTACTTC. The chain joins TRBV19 to TRBJ2-5; D unresolved. Trimming left V 6 bases short and J 3 bases short, with 14 bases between. This CDR3 is 14 amino acids long. Germline V CDR1 and CDR2: LNHDA, SQIVND (reference sequence).

Written as DNA, the CDR3 is TGTGCCAGCAGTGAACGTCCTCTAGCGGGGGGCCACACCGGGGAGCTGTTTTTT. Translation gives CASSERPLAGGHTGELFF. V gene TRBV6-1 combines with J gene TRBJ2-2; TRBD2 matches 11 bases. Germline CDR1 is MNHNS and CDR2 is SASEGT. This CDR3 comprises 18 residues. V was pared by 2 bases and J by 3 bases, with 8 bases of the junction left unmatched.

The V call is TRBV27, the J call TRBJ1-2, with D unclear. Trimming pared 8 bases from V and 5 bases from J, leaving 21 bases between. Germline-derived CDR1 and CDR2 are MNHEY and SMNVEV (reference sequence). This CDR3 comprises 15 residues. CDR3 amino acids: CASRPGVGVGYGYTF. The CDR3 DNA reads TGTGCCAGCCGCCCAGGAGTCGGGGTGGGGTATGGCTACACCTTC.

This clone was observed a few times. The rearrangement links TRBV2 to TRBJ2-7, with D perhaps TRBD1 (5 bases). This CDR3 contains 14 residues. V lost 7 bases, J lost 4 bases, and 17 bases lay in between. The germline V gene has CDR1 SNHLY and CDR2 FYNNEI. The chain's CDR3 is CASTHVTASYEQYV. The CDR3 DNA is TGTGCCAGCACCCACGTGACAGCCTCATACGAGCAGTACGTC.

The chain employs TRBV14 and TRBJ2-2, with D possibly matching TRBD2 (6 bases). CDR1 SGHDN and CDR2 FVKESK come from the germline V gene. V lost 3 bases and J 1 base, leaving 12 bases between the germline ends. The CDR3 contains 16 residues. The CDR3 loop is CASSHSAGRNTGELFF. For the CDR3, the DNA is TGTGCCAGCAGCCATTCGGCGGGGAGGAACACCGGGGAGCTGTTTTTT.

The V gene is TRBV5-1, the J gene TRBJ1-2; D remains ambiguous. V was pared by 0 bases and J by 3 bases, with 6 bases between. This CDR3 is built from 13 residues. Germline CDR1 reads SGHRS; CDR2 reads YFSETQ. In DNA form, the CDR3 reads TGCGCCAGCAGCTTGGACGGGGACTATGGCTACACCTTC. Protein product: CASSLDGDYGYTF.

This chain joins TRBV13 and TRBJ1-1, with D perhaps TRBD1 (6 bases). Germline V gives CDR1 PRHDT, CDR2 FYEKMQ (reference sequence). The CDR3 contains 16 residues. V lost 5 bases, J lost 1 base, and 17 bases lay in between. The CDR3 sequence is CASSTRQVQGNTEAFF. The CDR3 DNA reads as TGTGCCAGCAGCACACGACAGGTCCAGGGGAACACTGAAGCTTTCTTT.

The J gene is TRBJ2-5, the V gene TRBV29-1, with D possibly matching TRBD1 (5 bases). Trimming took off 4 bases at V and 6 bases at J, with 15 bases between the two ends. From germline, CDR1 is SQVTM and CDR2 ANQGSEA. There are 13 residues in the CDR3. CDR3 loop: CSVGGAVGKTQYF. CDR3 DNA sequence: TGCAGCGTTGGGGGCGCGGTAGGAAAGACCCAGTACTTC.

V gene TRBV5-1 combines with J gene TRBJ1-1; TRBD1 is a possible D gene (6 bases). This CDR3 comprises 15 residues. Germline assignment: CDR1 SGHRS and CDR2 YFSETQ. The V gene lost 1 base and the J gene lost 3 bases, with 13 bases spanning the gap. In nucleotides, the CDR3 is TGCGCCAGCAGCTTGTTACCAGGGGCCGACACTGAAGCTTTCTTT. Protein product: CASSLLPGADTEAFF.

This sequence joins TRBV7-9 and TRBJ1-1, with D possibly TRBD1 on 6 matching bases. The V and J ends lost 4 bases and 1 base respectively, with 10 bases between them. The length of the CDR3 is 14 residues. Looked up from germline, CDR1 is SEHNR and CDR2 is FQNEAQ (reference sequence). For the CDR3, the DNA is TGTGCCAGCAGCTCGACAGGAGCGAACACTGAAGCTTTCTTT. The encoded protein is CASSSTGANTEAFF.

The chain uses TRBV5-1 and TRBJ2-1; D remains unclear. The CDR3 runs 12 residues. Germline V gene data show CDR1 as SGHRS and CDR2 as YFSETQ. Trimming stripped 1 base from V and 8 bases from J, with 7 bases between. The CDR3 protein is CASSLRAHEQFF. The CDR3 coding sequence is TGCGCCAGCAGCTTGAGAGCCCATGAGCAGTTCTTC.

The chain links TRBV7-9 to TRBJ2-3; the D gene is possibly TRBD1 (5 bases). V lost 5 bases and J 9 bases, leaving 18 bases between the germline ends. Germline CDR1 SEHNR, CDR2 FQNEAQ (reference sequence). The CDR3 consists of 14 residues. In nucleotides, the CDR3 is TGTGCCAGCAGCCAGGGTAGGGCTGGGCTCACGCAGTATTTT. Amino acids: CASSQGRAGLTQYF.

The chain carries TRBV29-1 and TRBJ1-4, with TRBD1 identical over 7 bases. The CDR3 is 12 residues long. The germline V gene encodes CDR1 SQVTM and CDR2 ANQGSEA. Losses at the gene ends were 7 bases for V and 5 bases for J; bases not matched to a gene: 4. The CDR3 spells CSGRDSNEKLFF. CDR3 DNA sequence: TGCAGCGGCCGGGACAGCAATGAAAAACTGTTTTTT.

Only one count was recorded for this clone. As DNA, the CDR3 is TGTGCCAGCAGTGCCGGGACAGCCTATGGCTACACCTTC. It translates to CASSAGTAYGYTF. This rearrangement joins TRBV25-1 to TRBJ1-2; 7 nucleotides line up with TRBD1. J gave up 4 bases and V 4 bases, and 3 bases lay outside the gene matches. Germline CDR1 and CDR2: MGHDK and SYGVNS. The length of the CDR3 is 13 residues.

The gene calls are TRBV15 and TRBJ1-2, with 9 bases fitting TRBD1. Unmatched junction bases numbered 5, after V lost 5 bases and J lost 4 bases. Germline V gives CDR1 LNHNV, CDR2 YYDKDF (reference sequence). This CDR3 region has 14 residues. CDR3 region: CATSPGDRAYGYTF. The CDR3 DNA is TGTGCCACCAGCCCCGGGGACAGGGCCTATGGCTACACCTTC.

The genes are TRBV15 and TRBJ1-6; 7 nucleotides match TRBD1. V was pared by 2 bases and J by 7 bases, with 5 bases of the junction left unmatched. Germline CDR1 reads LNHNV; CDR2 reads YYDKDF (reference sequence). The CDR3 has 15 amino acids. The CDR3 here is CATSRSTGDNSPLHF. DNA for the CDR3: TGTGCCACCAGCAGATCCACAGGGGACAATTCACCCCTCCACTTT.